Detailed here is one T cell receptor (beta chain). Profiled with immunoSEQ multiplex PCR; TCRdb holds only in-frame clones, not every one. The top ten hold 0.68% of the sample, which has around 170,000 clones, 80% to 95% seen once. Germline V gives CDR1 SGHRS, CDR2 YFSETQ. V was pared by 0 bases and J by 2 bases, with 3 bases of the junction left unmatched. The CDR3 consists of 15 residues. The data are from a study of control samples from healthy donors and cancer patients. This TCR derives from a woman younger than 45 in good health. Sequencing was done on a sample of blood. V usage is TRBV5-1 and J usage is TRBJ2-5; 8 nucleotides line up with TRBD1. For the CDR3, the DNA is TGCGCCAGCAGCTTGGGGCAGGGGGCTCAAGAGACCCAGTACTTC. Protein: CASSLGQGAQETQYF.